This record concerns one TCR beta chain sequence. Trimming pared 7 bases from V and 4 bases from J, leaving 5 bases between. CDR1 and CDR2 from the germline V gene are SGHTA and FQGNSA. This CDR3 is 11 amino acids long. This sample was included in a study of blood T cell repertoires in COVID-19. Study-wide background: PBMCs, B-cell-depleted T cells, or T cells provided the cDNA or gDNA that made up the material.

Sequencing was performed with immunoSEQ multiplex PCR; in TCRdb, only in-frame clones are kept and a portion is missing. The sample includes about 75,000 clones, 88% seen only once; the top ten take 15% to 20%. Sequencing was done on a sample of peripheral blood. The chain links TRBV7-2 to TRBJ2-1, with no clear D. The receptor comes from a human donor in a cohort sampled during active COVID-19. The CDR3 DNA reads TGTGCCAGCACCGGGTACAATGAGCAGTTCTTC. This encodes CASTGYNEQFF.